This T cell receptor beta chain was recorded in a study of T cell responses to AZD1222 COVID-19 vaccine. Looking at the study overall: Second doses were pooled across both intervals (about 4 or about 12 weeks).

Trimming removed 3 bases from V and 1 base from J; junction bases left unmatched: 6. The CDR3 is 17 residues long. Germline V gives CDR1 SGHNT, CDR2 YYREEE (reference sequence). Study-wide points: Spike-spanning, vaccine-associated CD4 TCRs were dominant at 160-218 and 743-854. A mostly white British donor set with more females was recruited, and clonal diversity was possibly underestimated. Only a handful of AZD1222 recipients tested seropositive at baseline.

This clone showed up just once. Antigen: not known. Repertoires were generated with immunoSEQ multiplex PCR, while TCRdb's copy carries only in-frame clones and drops some. The sample records approximately 68,000 clones, around 88% being singletons. This rearrangement joins TRBV5-4 to TRBJ2-3, with 12 bases that match TRBD2. This clonotype was sampled from an adult in good health. The sample was peripheral blood, taken on day 0 of AZD1222 vaccination. CDR3 sequence reads: CASSYRSSGRGTDTQYF. CDR3 in DNA: TGTGCCAGCAGCTACCGCTCTAGCGGGAGGGGCACAGATACGCAGTATTTT.